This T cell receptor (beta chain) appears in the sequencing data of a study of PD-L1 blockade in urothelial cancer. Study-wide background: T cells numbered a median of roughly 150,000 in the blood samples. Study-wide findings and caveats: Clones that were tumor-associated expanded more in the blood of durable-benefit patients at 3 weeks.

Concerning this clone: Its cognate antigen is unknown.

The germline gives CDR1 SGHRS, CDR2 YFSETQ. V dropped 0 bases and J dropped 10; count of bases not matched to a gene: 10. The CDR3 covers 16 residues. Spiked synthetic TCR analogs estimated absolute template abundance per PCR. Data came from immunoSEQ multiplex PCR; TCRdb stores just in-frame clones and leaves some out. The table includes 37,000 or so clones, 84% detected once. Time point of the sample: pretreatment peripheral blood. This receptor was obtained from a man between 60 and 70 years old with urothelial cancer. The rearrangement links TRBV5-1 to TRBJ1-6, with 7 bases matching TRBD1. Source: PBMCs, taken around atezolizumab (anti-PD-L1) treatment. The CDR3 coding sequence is TGCGCCAGCAGCTTGGCGCCGACAGGGCCGTCATCACCCCTCCACTTT. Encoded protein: CASSLAPTGPSSPLHF.